This T cell receptor beta chain was obtained from a study of low-dose radiotherapy and immunotherapy resistance in tumors. Looking at the study overall: Across 26 weeks, 13 Gy in total went to Cohort 2, delivered as 1 Gy per fraction every two weeks. On an every-two-weeks schedule, patients received intravenous nivolumab 240 mg, along with ipilimumab 1 mg/kg every six weeks.

Trimming left V 2 bases short and J 3 bases short, with 11 bases between. The CDR3 spans 14 residues. Germline assignment: CDR1 KGHSH and CDR2 LQKENI. TCR amplification involved 20 PCR cycles with a constant-region primer and V-primer adapter. Researchers amplified the isolated mRNA using in vitro transcription. Via MiXCR, TCRdb re-called the reads, giving one row per CDR3 protein. The data contain tens of thousands of distinct CDR3 sequences, roughly 10% of them singletons. This clonotype occurred many times. Time point of the sample: before trial treatment. The chain recombines TRBV18 with TRBJ2-7; D gene unclear. Source: PBMCs, taken before treatment. The receptor was derived from a female donor with ovarian cancer. The CDR3 protein is CASSPMGFRYEQYF. CDR3 DNA: TGTGCCAGCTCACCAATGGGGTTCCGCTACGAGCAGTACTTC.